This T cell receptor beta chain was captured by sequencing in a study of radiotherapy plus CTLA-4 blockade in lung cancer. For the study at large: Disease control was achieved by about 29% of patients, and objective responses by 18%.

Overall study findings and caveats: With interferon-beta, early dynamics of blood T cell clones were reported to best predict response. After radiotherapy and ipilimumab, tumor-derived clones expanded in peripheral blood.

Method: immunoSEQ multiplex PCR; TCRdb's copy keeps in-frame clones and lacks some. The table includes 45,000 to 60,000 clones, roughly 80% detected once. Comment on this clone: Its target is unknown.

Enrolled patients, whose metastatic non-small-cell lung cancer was chemo-refractory, received focal radiation plus CTLA-4 blockade with ipilimumab. CDR3 size: 13 residues. Trimming took off 4 bases at V and 5 bases at J, with 12 bases between the two ends. Germline V gene data show CDR1 as SGDLS and CDR2 as YYNGEE. Sequenced here: peripheral blood, sampled from a patient treated with radiotherapy plus ipilimumab. The rearrangement joins TRBV9 to TRBJ1-2; no firm D call. This receptor was obtained from a human donor with non-small cell lung cancer who had stable disease on radiotherapy plus ipilimumab. The CDR3 DNA reads TGTGCCAGCAGCTCACGTGGGAGATATGGCTACACCTTC. Translating gives CASSSRGRYGYTF.